The 8 T cell receptor gamma chains listed next were all sequenced from one sample in a study of Vδ1+ human thymocytes. Study-level points and caveats: Highly polyclonal TRG and TRD repertoires with Gaussian CDR3 length distributions appeared in thymus.

The template was reverse-transcribed extracted RNA. The CDR3 regions were amplified by multiplex PCR from V-gene primers to a constant-region primer. TCRdb reprocessed the multiplex PCR reads using CATT. The sample includes approximately 7,000 gamma-chain clones, roughly 45% of them seen just once. These receptors are not linked to any known antigen. Sequences were obtained from Vdelta1+ gamma-delta thymocytes from the thymus. Subset specified: FACS-sorted CD3+ TCRalphabeta- TCRVdelta1+ TCRVdelta2- thymocytes. Receptors originate from a boy in the first two years of life who had congenital heart surgery.

Concerning this clone itself: Other DNA sequences from this sample encode an identical CDR3 as well. The V gene is TRGV9, the J gene TRGJ1 or TRGJ2. The CDR3 has 13 amino acids. Germline V lookup: CDR1 GITISATS, CDR2 ISYDGTV (reference sequence). The junction had 2 bases not matched to a gene; V was cut back by 3 bases and J by 0 bases. CDR3 in DNA: TGTGCCTTGTGGGAGCTGAATTATTATAAGAAACTCTTT. It encodes CALWELNYYKKLF.

The chain joins TRGV5 to TRGJ1 or TRGJ2. CDR1 is VINAFY and CDR2 is YDVSNSKD in the germline V gene. Trimming took 4 bases from V and 5 from J; bases not matched to a gene: 5. The CDR3 length is 12 residues. The CDR3: CATWDANYKKLF. Written as DNA, the CDR3 is TGTGCCACCTGGGATGCGAATTATAAGAAACTCTTT.

The chain has TRGV3 and TRGJP2. The J gene, left out of TCRdb, was set here by checking the DNA against germline. The junction had 3 bases not matched to a gene; V was cut back by 5 bases and J by 0 bases. Germline-derived CDR1 and CDR2 are VTNTFY and YDVSTARD (reference sequence). CDR3 length: 14 residues. CDR3 nucleotide sequence: TGTGCCACCTGGGGCTATAGTAGTGATTGGATCAAGACGTTT. Translation: CATWGYSSDWIKTF.

This clone was observed a single time. The chain recombines TRGV5 with TRGJP2. The J gene, missing from TCRdb, was assigned here through DNA to germline matching. With 0 bases clipped from V and 1 base from J, the junction kept 11 bases outside the gene matches. In germline, CDR1 is VINAFY, CDR2 YDVSNSKD. The CDR3 sequence is 18 residues long. The CDR3 loop is CATWDRQDLSSSDWIKTF. Here the CDR3 DNA reads TGTGCCACCTGGGACAGGCAGGATTTGAGTAGTAGTGATTGGATCAAGACGTTT.

In the case of this clone: Sequence at one end of the junction differs from germline and may be a read error. The chain recombines TRGV8 with TRGJP1. The V gene's germline CDR1 is VENAVY and CDR2 YDSYNSRV. CDR3 length: 14 amino acids. The DNA for the CDR3 is TGTGCCACCTGGGATAGGGGCACTGGTTGGCTCAAGATATTT. As protein: CATWDRGTGWLKIF.

V gene TRGV3 combines with J gene TRGJ1 or TRGJ2. Since TCRdb gives no J gene, matching the DNA to germline was used here to assign it. Germline V gene data show CDR1 as VTNTFY and CDR2 as YDVSTARD (reference sequence). V trimming: 2 bases; J trimming: 12 bases; junction bases outside the gene matches: 7. This CDR3 is built from 11 residues. In nucleotides, the CDR3 is TGTGCCACCTGGGACATCTTCGGGAAACTCTTT. Translated, it gives CATWDIFGKLF.

Only one count was recorded for this clone. Relative to the germline gene, one junction end is altered; a read error may explain this. This chain connects TRGV5 to TRGJ1 or TRGJ2. The J gene was not available in TCRdb and was assigned here by matching the DNA to germline segments. CDR3 length: 13 amino acids. CDR1 and CDR2 (germline): VINAFY, YDVSNSKD. CDR3 amino acids: CASWARTHYKKLF. The CDR3 region has the DNA TGTGCCTCCTGGGCCCGCACCCATTATAAGAAACTCTTT.

About this clone itself: This same CDR3 is encoded by further DNA sequences in the sample. The chain uses TRGV8 and TRGJ1 or TRGJ2. Because TCRdb records no J gene, it was assigned here through a match of the DNA to germline. The CDR3 contains 11 residues. The germline CDR1 and CDR2 sequences are VENAVY and YDSYNSRV. Trimming at V came to 3 bases and at J to 7 bases, leaving 3 bases not matched to a gene. The CDR3 DNA is TGTGCCACCTGGGATCGGTATAAGAAACTCTTT. Its protein product is CATWDRYKKLF.